These 19 T cell receptor beta chains share one sample of origin, sequenced in a study of cytomegalovirus exposure and HLA in healthy donors. PCR employed 60 Vbeta and 13 Jbeta primers. Produced via immunoSEQ multiplex PCR; TCRdb's table is partial and in-frame only. The data hold about 100,000 clones, with under 80% observed a single time. Sequenced material: PBMCs. These receptors were collected from a man aged 35 to 55 in good health and CMV-seronegative.

The chain joins TRBV11-2 to TRBJ1-2; 8 bases line up with TRBD1. The trim removed 4 bases at V and 2 bases at J, leaving 6 bases unmatched. CDR3 length: 15 amino acids. Germline V CDR1 and CDR2: SGHAT, FQNNGV. This CDR3 is CASSSWTGRNYGYTF. CDR3 DNA: TGTGCCAGCAGCTCTTGGACAGGGAGAAACTATGGCTACACCTTC.

This chain connects TRBV5-1 to TRBJ2-3; D unresolved. The germline gives CDR1 SGHRS, CDR2 YFSETQ. This CDR3 is 15 amino acids long. V lost 1 base and J 0 bases, leaving 9 bases between the germline ends. The DNA of the CDR3 is TGCGCCAGCAGCTTGTCCCAGGAAAGCACAGATACGCAGTATTTT. Translation gives CASSLSQESTDTQYF.

The chain employs TRBV4-3 and TRBJ1-3; TRBD1 might be the D (5 bases). CDR3 size: 14 residues. The V and J ends lost 0 bases and 2 bases respectively, with 5 bases between them. Germline V gives CDR1 LGHNA, CDR2 YSLEER. CDR3 DNA: TGCGCCAGCAGCCAAGACAGGGCTGGAAACACCATATATTTT. Translating gives CASSQDRAGNTIYF.

This clone showed up just a few times. This sequence joins TRBV19 and TRBJ1-3; tentative D call: TRBD1 (6 bases). From germline, CDR1 is LNHDA and CDR2 SQIVND (reference sequence). V lost 3 bases to trimming and J lost 4 bases, with 10 bases between them. This CDR3 region has 14 residues. CDR3 amino acids: CASSILDSGNTIYF. DNA for the CDR3: TGTGCCAGTAGTATTTTGGACAGCGGAAACACCATATATTTT.

The chain combines TRBV7-3 with TRBJ2-2; maybe TRBD1 (6 bases). CDR3 length equals 15 residues. The ends were cut back, 4 bases at V and 0 bases at J, with 9 bases in the middle. Germline CDR1 SGHTA, CDR2 FQGTGA. The CDR3 region is CASSSRGTNTGELFF. In DNA form, the CDR3 reads TGTGCCAGCAGCTCCAGGGGTACGAACACCGGGGAGCTGTTTTTT.

The chain couples TRBV7-3 to TRBJ2-5, with 10 bases aligning to TRBD2. CDR1 and CDR2 from the germline V gene are SGHTA and FQGTGA. Germline trimming cut 1 base from V and 3 bases from J; bases unmatched to any gene: 5. CDR3 size: 16 residues. This CDR3 reads CASSLNPAGGKETQYF. DNA for the CDR3: TGTGCCAGCAGCTTAAACCCAGCGGGGGGGAAAGAGACCCAGTACTTC.

This clone was found once. The genes are TRBV5-1 and TRBJ1-2, with 8 bases fitting TRBD1. Germline V gene lookup returns CDR1 SGHRS and CDR2 YFSETQ. The CDR3 is 15 amino acids. V was clipped by 3 bases and J by 4 bases; unmatched bases: 8. The CDR3 region is CASSSGQGGGYGYTF. The CDR3 DNA reads as TGCGCCAGCAGCTCTGGACAGGGAGGTGGCTATGGCTACACCTTC.

The CDR3: CASSPGTGGYTEAFF. CDR3 in DNA: TGTGCCAGCTCACCCGGGACAGGGGGGTACACTGAAGCTTTCTTT. V and J are TRBV18 and TRBJ1-1; TRBD1 agrees at 11 bases. This CDR3 region has 15 residues. J was trimmed by 3 bases and V by 3 bases; bases with no gene match: 3. Germline assignment: CDR1 KGHSH and CDR2 LQKENI. Combining the CDR3 with reference TRBV18 and TRBJ1-1 gives the whole variable domain NAGVMQNPRHLVRRRGQEARLRCSPMKGHSHVYWYRQLPEEGLKFMVYLQKENIIDESGMPKERFSAEFPKEGPSILRIQQVVRGDSAAYFCASSPGTGGYTEAFFGQGTRLTVV.

The chain carries TRBV7-8 and TRBJ2-1, with D perhaps TRBD2 (6 bases). This CDR3 has 16 amino acids. The V end was cut by 5 bases, the J end by 0 bases, with 14 bases between. From germline, CDR1 is SGHVS and CDR2 FQNEAQ. Here the CDR3 reads CASSARDGSSYNEQFF. CDR3 bases: TGTGCCAGCAGCGCAAGGGACGGGAGCTCCTACAATGAGCAGTTCTTC. Full variable domain (remainder filled in from reference TRBV7-8 and TRBJ2-1): GAGVSQSPRYKVAKRGQDVALRCDPISGHVSLFWYQQALGQGPEFLTYFQNEAQLDKSGLPSDRFFAERPEGSVSTLKIQRTQQEDSAVYLCASSARDGSSYNEQFFGPGTRLTVL.

In its sample, this clone was seen a few times. This sequence joins TRBV7-9 and TRBJ1-2; TRBD1 matches at 7 bases. With V trimmed by 5 bases and J by 2 bases, 8 bases remained unmatched. This CDR3 spans 15 amino acids. Germline CDR1 and CDR2: SEHNR and FQNEAQ (reference sequence). The CDR3 DNA sequence: TGTGCCAGCAGCCAGGGACAGAACCCGAACTATGGCTACACCTTC. The encoded protein is CASSQGQNPNYGYTF. Together with reference TRBV7-9 and TRBJ1-2, the CDR3 gives the full variable domain: DTGVSQNPRHKITKRGQNVTFRCDPISEHNRLYWYRQTLGQGPEFLTYFQNEAQLEKSRLLSDRFSAERPKGSFSTLEIQRTEQGDSAMYLCASSQGQNPNYGYTFGSGTRLTVV.

This clone was seen just once. V usage is TRBV6-5 and J usage is TRBJ1-1, with D perhaps matching TRBD1 (6 bases). This CDR3 region has 15 residues. In germline, CDR1 is MNHEY, CDR2 SVGAGI. V shed 0 bases and J shed 2 bases, with 10 bases lying between them. CDR3 region: CASSYSLQGNTEAFF. The CDR3 nucleotides are TGTGCCAGCAGTTACTCGTTACAGGGAAACACTGAAGCTTTCTTT.

The chain combines TRBV9 with TRBJ2-3, with 8 nucleotides matching TRBD2. Germline V CDR1 and CDR2: SGDLS, YYNGEE. V trimming: 4 bases; J trimming: 2 bases; junction bases outside the gene matches: 9. CDR3 length: 16 residues. The CDR3 sequence is CASSLSLAGTTDTQYF. The DNA for the CDR3 is TGTGCCAGCAGCCTCTCCCTAGCGGGCACCACAGATACGCAGTATTTT.

J is TRBJ2-1 and V is TRBV7-2, with 14 nucleotides matching TRBD2. The V gene end was trimmed by 4 bases and the J gene end by 1 base; junction bases not matched to a gene: 3. Germline-derived CDR1 and CDR2 are SGHTA and FQGNSA. This CDR3 region has 17 residues. CDR3 loop: CASSSRLAGGSYNEQFF. The CDR3 coding sequence is TGTGCCAGCAGCTCCCGACTAGCGGGGGGGTCCTACAATGAGCAGTTCTTC. Together with reference TRBV7-2 and TRBJ2-1, the CDR3 gives the full variable domain: GAGVSQSPSNKVTEKGKDVELRCDPISGHTALYWYRQSLGQGLEFLIYFQGNSAPDKSGLPSDRFSAERTGGSVSTLTIQRTQQEDSAVYLCASSSRLAGGSYNEQFFGPGTRLTVL.

V is TRBV29-1 and J is TRBJ2-3; tentative D call: TRBD1 (7 bases). Trimming removed 6 bases at V and 4 bases at J, with 17 bases between. Per the germline V gene, CDR1 is SQVTM and CDR2 is ANQGSEA. This CDR3 spans 14 amino acids. CDR3 region: CSVSRGEVADTQYF. The DNA of the CDR3 is TGCAGCGTCTCCAGGGGGGAGGTTGCAGATACGCAGTATTTT.

This clone was detected only once. The chain links TRBV5-8 to TRBJ2-2; 7 nucleotides agree with TRBD1. The CDR3 consists of 16 residues. J lost 0 bases, V lost 4 bases, and 6 bases had no gene match. From germline, CDR1 is SGHTS and CDR2 YDEGEE. CDR3 sequence (DNA): TGTGCCAGCAGCCCAAGAGGGACAGCGAACACCGGGGAGCTGTTTTTT. This sequence encodes CASSPRGTANTGELFF.

This rearrangement joins TRBV19 to TRBJ2-3; 7 positions match TRBD1. Germline CDR1 LNHDA, CDR2 SQIVND (reference sequence). Trimming at V came to 6 bases and at J to 5 bases, leaving 5 bases not matched to a gene. The CDR3 runs 13 residues. CDR3 in amino acids: CASRLTGVDTQYF. DNA for the CDR3: TGTGCCAGTAGGCTAACAGGGGTAGATACGCAGTATTTT.

The chain couples TRBV7-3 to TRBJ2-1; TRBD1 aligns across 9 bases. This CDR3 contains 15 residues. The ends lost 5 bases at V and 4 bases at J; junction bases unmatched: 6. From germline, CDR1 is SGHTA and CDR2 FQGTGA. The CDR3: CASSPGQGSYNEQFF. DNA of the CDR3: TGTGCCAGCAGCCCCGGACAGGGGTCTTACAATGAGCAGTTCTTC.

V gene TRBV7-6 combines with J gene TRBJ2-5; D uncertain. The CDR3 is made up of 13 amino acids. Trimming pared 5 bases from V and 0 bases from J, leaving 7 bases between. The germline CDR1 and CDR2 sequences are SGHVS and FNYEAQ. The DNA for the CDR3 is TGTGCCAGCAGCCTATCGAACCAAGAGACCCAGTACTTC. Translation: CASSLSNQETQYF.

V and J are TRBV5-4 and TRBJ1-2, with D perhaps TRBD1 (6 bases). Germline V lookup: CDR1 SGHNT, CDR2 YYREEE (reference sequence). CDR3 length: 15 amino acids. The V end was cut by 4 bases, the J end by 7 bases, with 20 bases between. CDR3 in amino acids: CASSPQLGAEGGYTF. CDR3 DNA: TGTGCCAGCAGCCCGCAATTGGGGGCTGAGGGTGGCTACACCTTC.